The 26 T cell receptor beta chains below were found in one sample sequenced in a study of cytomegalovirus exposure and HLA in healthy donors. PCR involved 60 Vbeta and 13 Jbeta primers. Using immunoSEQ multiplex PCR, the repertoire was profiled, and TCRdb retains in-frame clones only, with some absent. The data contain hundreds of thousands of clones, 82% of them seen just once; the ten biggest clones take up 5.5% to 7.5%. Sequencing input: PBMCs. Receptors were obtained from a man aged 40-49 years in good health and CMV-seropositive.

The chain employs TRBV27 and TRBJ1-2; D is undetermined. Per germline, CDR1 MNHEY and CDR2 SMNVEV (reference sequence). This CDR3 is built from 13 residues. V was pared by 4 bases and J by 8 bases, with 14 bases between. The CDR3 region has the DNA TGTGCCAGCAGTTACGAACACCGCGGAGGCTACACCTTC. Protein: CASSYEHRGGYTF.

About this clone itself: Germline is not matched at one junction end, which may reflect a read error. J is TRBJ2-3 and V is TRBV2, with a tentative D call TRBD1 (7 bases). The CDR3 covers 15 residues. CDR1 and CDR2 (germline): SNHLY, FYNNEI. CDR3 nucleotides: TGTGCCAGCAGCGAAGCGGACAGGAGGGCAGATACGCAGTATTTT. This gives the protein CASSEADRRADTQYF. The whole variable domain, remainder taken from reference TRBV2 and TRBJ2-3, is EPEVTQTPSHQVTQMGQEVILRCVPISNHLYFYWYRQILGQKVEFLVSFYNNEISEKSEIFDDQFSVERPDGSNFTLKIRSTKLEDSAMYFCASSEADRRADTQYFGPGTRLTVL.

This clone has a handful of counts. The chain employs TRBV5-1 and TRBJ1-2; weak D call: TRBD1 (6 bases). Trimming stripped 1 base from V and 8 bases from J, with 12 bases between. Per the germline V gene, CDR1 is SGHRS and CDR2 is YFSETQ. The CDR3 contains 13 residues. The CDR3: CASSLTGSEGYTF. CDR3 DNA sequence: TGCGCCAGCAGCTTGACAGGGTCGGAGGGCTACACCTTC.

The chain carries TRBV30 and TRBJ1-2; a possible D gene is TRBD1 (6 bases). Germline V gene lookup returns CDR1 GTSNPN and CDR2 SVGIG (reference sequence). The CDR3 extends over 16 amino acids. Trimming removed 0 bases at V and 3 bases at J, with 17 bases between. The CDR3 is CAWSVGRGALDYGYTF. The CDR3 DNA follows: TGTGCCTGGAGTGTAGGTCGGGGGGCGCTTGACTATGGCTACACCTTC. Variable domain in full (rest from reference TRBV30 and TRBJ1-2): SQTIHQWPATLVQPVGSPLSLECTVEGTSNPNLYWYRQAAGRGLQLLFYSVGIGQISSEVPQNLSASRPQDRQFILSSKKLLLSDSGFYLCAWSVGRGALDYGYTFGSGTRLTVV.

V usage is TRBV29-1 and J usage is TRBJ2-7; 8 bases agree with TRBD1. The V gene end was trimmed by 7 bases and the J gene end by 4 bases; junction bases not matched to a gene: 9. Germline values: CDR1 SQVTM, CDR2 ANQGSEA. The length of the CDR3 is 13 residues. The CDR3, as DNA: TGCAGCGCCAAGGACAGGGCCCATTACGAGCAGTACTTC. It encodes CSAKDRAHYEQYF.

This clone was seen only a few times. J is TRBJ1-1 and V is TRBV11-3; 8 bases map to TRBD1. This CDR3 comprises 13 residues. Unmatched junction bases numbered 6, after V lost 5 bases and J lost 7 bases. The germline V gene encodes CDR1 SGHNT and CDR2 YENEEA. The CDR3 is CASSQKDRGEAFF. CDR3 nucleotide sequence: TGTGCCAGCAGCCAAAAAGACAGGGGTGAAGCTTTCTTT.

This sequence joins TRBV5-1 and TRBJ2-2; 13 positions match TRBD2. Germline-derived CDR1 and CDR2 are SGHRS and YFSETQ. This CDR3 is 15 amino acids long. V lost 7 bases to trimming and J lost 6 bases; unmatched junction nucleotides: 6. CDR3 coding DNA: TGCGCCAGCTTGGGACTAGCGGGATCCCCCGGGGAGCTGTTTTTT. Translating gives CASLGLAGSPGELFF.

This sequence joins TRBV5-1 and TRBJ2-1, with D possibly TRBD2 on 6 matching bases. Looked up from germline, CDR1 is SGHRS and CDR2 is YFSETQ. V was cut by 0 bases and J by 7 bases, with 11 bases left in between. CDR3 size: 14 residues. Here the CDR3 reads CASSLELAGNEQFF. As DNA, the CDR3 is TGCGCCAGCAGCTTGGAACTAGCTGGGAATGAGCAGTTCTTC.

The chain's CDR3 is CASRKPGQFYEQYV. In nucleotides, the CDR3 is TGTGCCAGCAGAAAACCGGGACAGTTCTACGAGCAGTACGTC. The chain combines TRBV5-6 with TRBJ2-7, with 7 bases matching TRBD1. V shed 5 bases, J shed 3 bases, and the junction held 8 bases outside the gene matches. The CDR3 runs 14 residues. Germline values: CDR1 SGHDT, CDR2 YYEEEE.

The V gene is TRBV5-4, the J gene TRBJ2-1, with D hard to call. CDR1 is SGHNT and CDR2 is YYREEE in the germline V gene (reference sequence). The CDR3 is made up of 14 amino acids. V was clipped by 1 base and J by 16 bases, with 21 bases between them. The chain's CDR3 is CASSLKAPLGERFF. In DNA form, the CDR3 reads TGTGCCAGCAGCTTGAAGGCTCCTTTAGGCGAGCGATTCTTC.

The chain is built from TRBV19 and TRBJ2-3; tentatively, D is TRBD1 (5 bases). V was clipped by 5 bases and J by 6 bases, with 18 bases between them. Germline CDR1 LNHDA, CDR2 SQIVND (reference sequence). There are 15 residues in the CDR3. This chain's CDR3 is CASSPALGVVDTQYF. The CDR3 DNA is TGTGCCAGTAGTCCCGCGTTAGGGGTAGTGGATACGCAGTATTTT.

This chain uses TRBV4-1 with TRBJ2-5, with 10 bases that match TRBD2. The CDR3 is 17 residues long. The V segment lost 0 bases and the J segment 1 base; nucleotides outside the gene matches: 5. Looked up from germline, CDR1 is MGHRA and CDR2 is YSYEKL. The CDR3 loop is CASSQDRTSGAQETQYF. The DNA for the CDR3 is TGCGCCAGCAGCCAAGATAGGACTAGCGGAGCCCAAGAGACCCAGTACTTC.

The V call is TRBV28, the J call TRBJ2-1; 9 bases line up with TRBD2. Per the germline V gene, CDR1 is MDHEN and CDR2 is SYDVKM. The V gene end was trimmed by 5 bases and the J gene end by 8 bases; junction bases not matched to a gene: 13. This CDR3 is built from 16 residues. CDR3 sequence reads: CASSDPGLALSDEQFF. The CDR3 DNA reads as TGTGCCAGCAGTGATCCGGGACTAGCCCTATCGGATGAGCAGTTCTTC.

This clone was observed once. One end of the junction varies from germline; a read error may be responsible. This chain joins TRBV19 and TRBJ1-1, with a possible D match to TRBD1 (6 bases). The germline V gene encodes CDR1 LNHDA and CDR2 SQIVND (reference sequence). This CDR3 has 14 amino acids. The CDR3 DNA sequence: TGTGCCAGTGCCCCCACAGGGTGGAACACTGAGGCTTTCTTT. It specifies CASAPTGWNTEAFF.

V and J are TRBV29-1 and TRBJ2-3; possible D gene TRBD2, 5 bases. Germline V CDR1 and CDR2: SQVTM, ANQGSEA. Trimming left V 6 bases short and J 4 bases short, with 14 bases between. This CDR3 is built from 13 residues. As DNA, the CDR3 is TGCAGCGTCTTGATGGGAGACGCAGATACGCAGTATTTT. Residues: CSVLMGDADTQYF.

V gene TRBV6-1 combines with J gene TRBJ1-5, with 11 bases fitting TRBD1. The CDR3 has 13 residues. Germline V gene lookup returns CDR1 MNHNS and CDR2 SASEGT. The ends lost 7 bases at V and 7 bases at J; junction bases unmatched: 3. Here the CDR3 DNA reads TGTGCCAGCAAATGGGACAGGGGGCAGCCCCAGCATTTT. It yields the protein CASKWDRGQPQHF.

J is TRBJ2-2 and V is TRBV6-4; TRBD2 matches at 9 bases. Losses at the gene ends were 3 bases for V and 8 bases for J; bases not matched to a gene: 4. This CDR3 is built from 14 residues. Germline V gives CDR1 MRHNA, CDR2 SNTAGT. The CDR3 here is CASSELAGFGELFF. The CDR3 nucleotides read TGTGCCAGCAGTGAACTAGCGGGTTTTGGGGAGCTGTTTTTT.

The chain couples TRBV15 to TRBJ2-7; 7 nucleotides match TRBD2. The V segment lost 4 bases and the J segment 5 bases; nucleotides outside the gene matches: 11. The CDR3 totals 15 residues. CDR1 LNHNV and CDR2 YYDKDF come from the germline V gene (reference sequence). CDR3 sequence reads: CATSTYLAGKDEQYV. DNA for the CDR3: TGTGCCACCAGCACATATTTAGCGGGTAAGGACGAGCAGTACGTC.

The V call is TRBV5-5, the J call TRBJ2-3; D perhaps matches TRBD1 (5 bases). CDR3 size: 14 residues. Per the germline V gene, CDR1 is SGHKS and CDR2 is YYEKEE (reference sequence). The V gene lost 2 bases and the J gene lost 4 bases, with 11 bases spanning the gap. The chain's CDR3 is CASSFGHLPDTQYF. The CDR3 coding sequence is TGTGCCAGCAGCTTTGGACACCTCCCAGATACGCAGTATTTT.

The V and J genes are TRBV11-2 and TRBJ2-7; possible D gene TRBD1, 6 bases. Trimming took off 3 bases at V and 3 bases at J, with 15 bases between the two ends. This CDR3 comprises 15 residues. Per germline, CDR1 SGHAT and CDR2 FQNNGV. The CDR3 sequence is CASSLGPGHNYEQYF. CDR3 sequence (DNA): TGTGCCAGCAGCTTGGGACCGGGACACAACTACGAGCAGTACTTC.

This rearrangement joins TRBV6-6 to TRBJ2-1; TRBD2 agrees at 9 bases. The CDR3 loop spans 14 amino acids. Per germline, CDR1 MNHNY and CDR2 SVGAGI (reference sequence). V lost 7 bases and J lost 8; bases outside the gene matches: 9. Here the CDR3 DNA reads TGTGCCAGCAATCTAGCGGGAATTGAGGATGAGCAGTTCTTC. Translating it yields CASNLAGIEDEQFF.

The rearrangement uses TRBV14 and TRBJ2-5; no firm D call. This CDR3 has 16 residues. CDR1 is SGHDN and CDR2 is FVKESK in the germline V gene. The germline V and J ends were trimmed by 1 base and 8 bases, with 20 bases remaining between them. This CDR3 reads CASSQGYLESTGTQYF. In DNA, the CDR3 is TGTGCCAGCAGCCAAGGATATTTAGAATCGACTGGCACCCAGTACTTC.

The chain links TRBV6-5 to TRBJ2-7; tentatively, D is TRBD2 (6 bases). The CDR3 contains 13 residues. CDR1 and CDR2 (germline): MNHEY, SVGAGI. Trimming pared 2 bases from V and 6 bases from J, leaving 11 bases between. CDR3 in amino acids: CASSYGGTFEQYF. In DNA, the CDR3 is TGTGCCAGCAGTTACGGGGGGACTTTCGAGCAGTACTTC.

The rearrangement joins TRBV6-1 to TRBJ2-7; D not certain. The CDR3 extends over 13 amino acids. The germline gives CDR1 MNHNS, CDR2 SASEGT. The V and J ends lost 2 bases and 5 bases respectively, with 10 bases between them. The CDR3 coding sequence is TGTGCCAGCAGTGAACAGGTGAAACACGAGCAGTACGTC. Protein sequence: CASSEQVKHEQYV.

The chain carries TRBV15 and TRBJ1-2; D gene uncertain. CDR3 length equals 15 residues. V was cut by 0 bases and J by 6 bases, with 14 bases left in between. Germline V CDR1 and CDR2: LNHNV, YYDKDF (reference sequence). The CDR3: CATSRDLVSVDGYTF. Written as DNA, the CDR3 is TGTGCCACCAGCAGAGATTTGGTGTCAGTTGATGGCTACACCTTC.

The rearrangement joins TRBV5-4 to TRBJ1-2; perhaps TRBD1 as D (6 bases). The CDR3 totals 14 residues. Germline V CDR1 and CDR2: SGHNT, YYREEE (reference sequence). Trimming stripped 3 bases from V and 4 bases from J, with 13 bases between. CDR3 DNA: TGTGCCAGCAGCTCGAGGGACACAGGCTATGGCTACACCTTC. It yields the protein CASSSRDTGYGYTF. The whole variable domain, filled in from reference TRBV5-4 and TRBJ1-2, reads ETGVTQSPTHLIKTRGQQVTLRCSSQSGHNTVSWYQQALGQGPQFIFQYYREEENGRGNFPPRFSGLQFPNYSSELNVNALELDDSALYLCASSSRDTGYGYTFGSGTRLTVV.